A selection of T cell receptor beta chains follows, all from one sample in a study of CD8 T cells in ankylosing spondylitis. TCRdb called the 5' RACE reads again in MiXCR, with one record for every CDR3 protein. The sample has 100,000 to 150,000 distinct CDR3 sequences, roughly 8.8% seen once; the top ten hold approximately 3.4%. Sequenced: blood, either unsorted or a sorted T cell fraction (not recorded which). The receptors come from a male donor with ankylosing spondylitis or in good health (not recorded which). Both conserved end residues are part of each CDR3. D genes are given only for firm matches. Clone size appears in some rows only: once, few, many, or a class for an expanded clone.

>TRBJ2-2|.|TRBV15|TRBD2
TGTGCCACCACAGAGCGGGAGATTAACACCGGGGAGCTGTTTTTT
CATTEREINTGELFF
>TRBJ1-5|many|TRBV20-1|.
TGCAGTGCTAGTCTTGGGGGAAATAGCAATCAGCCCCAGCATTTT
CSASLGGNSNQPQHF
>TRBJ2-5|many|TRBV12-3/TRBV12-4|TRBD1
TGTGCCAGCAGTTTACGGACAGGAAAAGAGACCCAGTACTTC
CASSLRTGKETQYF
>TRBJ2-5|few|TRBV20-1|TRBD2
TGCAGTGCTCGTTTACCCGGGACTAGCGGGAGAGAGACCCAGTACTTC
CSARLPGTSGRETQYF
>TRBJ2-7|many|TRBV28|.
TGTGCCAGCAGTCCCTCGTGGTACGAGCAGTACTTC
CASSPSWYEQYF
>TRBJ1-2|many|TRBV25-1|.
TGTGCCAGCAGTACTGGGACACCGGTTAACTATGGCTACACCTTC
CASSTGTPVNYGYTF
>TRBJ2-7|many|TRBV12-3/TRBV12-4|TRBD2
TGTGCCAGCAGCCTTAGCGGGAGGGGTTCCTACGAGCAGTACTTC
CASSLSGRGSYEQYF
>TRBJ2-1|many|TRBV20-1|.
TGCAGTGCCTCTCTAGAGGAGCAGTTCTTC
CSASLEEQFF
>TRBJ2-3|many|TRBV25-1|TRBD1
TGTGCCAGCAGTGTCGACAGGGTCCTCGAATCAGATACGCAGTATTTT
CASSVDRVLESDTQYF
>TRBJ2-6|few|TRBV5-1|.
TGCGCCAGCAGCTCCGTACAGCCAACTTCTGGGGCCAACGTCCTGACTTTC
CASSSVQPTSGANVLTF
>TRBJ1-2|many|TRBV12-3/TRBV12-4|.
TGTGCCAGCAGTTTAAGACGGGTGAACTATGGCTACACCTTC
CASSLRRVNYGYTF
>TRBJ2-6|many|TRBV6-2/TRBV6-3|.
TGTGCCAGCAGTTACCCCCCAGCCGCGCGTGCCAACGTCCTGACTTTC
CASSYPPAARANVLTF
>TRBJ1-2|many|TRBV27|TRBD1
TGTGCCAGCAAGGGACAGGGGGCGAACTATGGCTACACCTTC
CASKGQGANYGYTF
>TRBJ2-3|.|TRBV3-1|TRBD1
TGTGCCAGCAGCCACCAGGGACAGGGGACAGATACGCAGTATTTT
CASSHQGQGTDTQYF
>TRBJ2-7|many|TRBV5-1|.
TGCGCCAGCAGCCTACAGGGCCGCGAGCAGTACTTC
CASSLQGREQYF
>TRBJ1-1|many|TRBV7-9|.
TGTGCCAGCAGCTTATCCGTGGCCACTGAAGCTTTCTTT
CASSLSVATEAFF
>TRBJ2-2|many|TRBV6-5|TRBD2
TGTGCCAGCAGTAACCCGGGACTAGCGGGCCGGCCCACCGGGGAGCTGTTTTTT
CASSNPGLAGRPTGELFF
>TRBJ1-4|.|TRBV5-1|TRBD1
TGCGCCAGCAGCTTGGCCGGGACAGGGGAAAAACTGTTTTTT
CASSLAGTGEKLFF
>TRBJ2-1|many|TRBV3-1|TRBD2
TGTGCCAGCAGCCTCTCGGCCGTGAGCGGGACTAGCAGCACCCGGGCCCATGAGCAGTTCTTC
CASSLSAVSGTSSTRAHEQFF
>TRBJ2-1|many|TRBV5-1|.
TGCGCCAGCAGCCTGACTAGTTACAATGAGCAGTTCTTC
CASSLTSYNEQFF
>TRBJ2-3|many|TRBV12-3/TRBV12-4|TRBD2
TGTGCCAGCAGTAGTCGGCGGGAGGGCCCGACAGATACGCAGTATTTT
CASSSRREGPTDTQYF
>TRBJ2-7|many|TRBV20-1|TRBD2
TGCAGTGCTAATTCTGGGGCGGGAGTAGGCTACGAGCAGTACTTC
CSANSGAGVGYEQYF
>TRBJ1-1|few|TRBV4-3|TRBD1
TGCGCCAGCAGCCACGACAGGGCGAGCACTGAAGCTTTCTTT
CASSHDRASTEAFF
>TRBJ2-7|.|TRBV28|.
TGTGCCAGCAACGACCGGGACCCCTCGTACGAGCAGTACTTC
CASNDRDPSYEQYF
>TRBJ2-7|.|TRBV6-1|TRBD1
TGTGCCAGCAGTGCAGGACAGGGGGGCTACGAGCAGTACTTC
CASSAGQGGYEQYF
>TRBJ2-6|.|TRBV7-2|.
TGTGCCAGCAGCTTAGGAACAGGGACCGGTGGGGCCAACGTCCTGACTTTC
CASSLGTGTGGANVLTF
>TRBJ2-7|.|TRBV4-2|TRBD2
TGTGCCAGCAGCCAAGATCGGGTGTCTAGCGGATACACTACGCAGCAGTACTTC
CASSQDRVSSGYTTQQYF
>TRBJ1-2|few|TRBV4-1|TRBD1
TGCGCCAGCAGCCAATCTAGGACAGGGGGCAATGTATATGGCTACACCTTC
CASSQSRTGGNVYGYTF
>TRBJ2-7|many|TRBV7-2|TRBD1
TGTGCCAGCAGCTTGCGGGACAGGGGATGGCGGGAGGTTTCCTCCTACGAGCAGTACTTC
CASSLRDRGWREVSSYEQYF
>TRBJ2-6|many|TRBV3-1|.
TGTGCCAGCAGCCAAAGTACAGGGTTTCTTACTGGGGCCAACGTCCTGACTTTC
CASSQSTGFLTGANVLTF
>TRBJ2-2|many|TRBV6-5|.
TGTGCCAGCAGTTACTCTAGGAGGGGAGGCGGGGAGCTGTTTTTT
CASSYSRRGGGELFF
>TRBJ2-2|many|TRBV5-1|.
TGCGCCAGCAGCTTGCCCACAGAGAACACCGGGGAGCTGTTTTTT
CASSLPTENTGELFF
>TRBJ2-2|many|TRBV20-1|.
TGCAGTGCTCACAGGGATAACACCGGGGAGCTGTTTTTT
CSAHRDNTGELFF
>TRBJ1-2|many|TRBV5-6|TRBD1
TGTGCCAGCAGCCCGACAGGGCTCTATGGCTACACCTTC
CASSPTGLYGYTF
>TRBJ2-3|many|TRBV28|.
TGTGCCAGCAGTTTCGCGGGAAACACAGATACGCAGTATTTT
CASSFAGNTDTQYF
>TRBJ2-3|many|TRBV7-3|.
TGTGCCAGCAGCTCCACACCTATGACTAGGCAGTATTTT
CASSSTPMTRQYF
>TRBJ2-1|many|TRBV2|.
TGTGCCAGCAGTCCGAGTAGCTCCTACAATGAGCAGTTCTTC
CASSPSSSYNEQFF
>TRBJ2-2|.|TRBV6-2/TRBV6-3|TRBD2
TGTGCCAGCAGTTACTCTTCGGGAGGGCCTATCGGGGAGCTGTTTTTT
CASSYSSGGPIGELFF
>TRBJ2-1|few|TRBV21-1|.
TGTGCCAGCATCTGTGTTGTGGACTCCAAAAATCAACAGTTCTTC
CASICVVDSKNQQFF
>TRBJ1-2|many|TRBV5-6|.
TGTGCCAGCAACAGGTGGTCCGACTATGGCTACACCTTC
CASNRWSDYGYTF
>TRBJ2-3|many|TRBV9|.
TGTGCCAGCAGCGCCCACCCCGTGAGCACAGATACGCAGTATTTT
CASSAHPVSTDTQYF
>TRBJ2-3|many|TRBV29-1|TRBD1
TGCAGCGTGATGGACAGGCGCCCCACAGATACGCAGTATTTT
CSVMDRRPTDTQYF
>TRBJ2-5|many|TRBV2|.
TGTGCCAGCAGTACAGACAGGACTAGTTTAGAGACCCAGTACTTC
CASSTDRTSLETQYF
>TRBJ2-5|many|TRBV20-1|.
TGCAGTGCTAGAGACGGGGGAGCGGTCCAAGAGACCCAGTACTTC
CSARDGGAVQETQYF
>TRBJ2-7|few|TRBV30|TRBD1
TGTGCCTGGAATACCGGGACAGGGGGCTACGAGCAGTACTTC
CAWNTGTGGYEQYF
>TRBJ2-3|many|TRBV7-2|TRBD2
TGTGCCAGCAGCTTGACTAGCGGGAGACATGATACGCAGTATTTT
CASSLTSGRHDTQYF
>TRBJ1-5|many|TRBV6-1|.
TGTGCCAGCAGTGAACTCCAGGGCCCTCAGCCCCAGCATTTT
CASSELQGPQPQHF
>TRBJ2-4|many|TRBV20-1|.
TGCAGTGCTCCCGGGACCAGGCACATTCAGTACTTC
CSAPGTRHIQYF
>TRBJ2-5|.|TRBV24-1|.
TGTGCCACCAGTGACTCTAGCGCCGAGACCCAGTACTTC
CATSDSSAETQYF
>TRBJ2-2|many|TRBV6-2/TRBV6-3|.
TGTGCCAGCAGACCCCGGCCGGGCAATCCACCGAACACCGGGGAGCTGTTTTTT
CASRPRPGNPPNTGELFF
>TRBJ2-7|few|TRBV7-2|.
TGTGCCAGCAGGCCTCGGTTGGGGGAGATCTACGAGCAGTACTTC
CASRPRLGEIYEQYF
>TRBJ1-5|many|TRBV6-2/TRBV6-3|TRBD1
TGTGCCAGCAGTTTTTTACTCGACAGGGGTATTTTTCAGCCCCAGCATTTT
CASSFLLDRGIFQPQHF
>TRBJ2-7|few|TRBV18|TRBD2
TGTGCCAGCTCAACACTAGCGGGAGTTCTCCACGAGCAGTACTTC
CASSTLAGVLHEQYF